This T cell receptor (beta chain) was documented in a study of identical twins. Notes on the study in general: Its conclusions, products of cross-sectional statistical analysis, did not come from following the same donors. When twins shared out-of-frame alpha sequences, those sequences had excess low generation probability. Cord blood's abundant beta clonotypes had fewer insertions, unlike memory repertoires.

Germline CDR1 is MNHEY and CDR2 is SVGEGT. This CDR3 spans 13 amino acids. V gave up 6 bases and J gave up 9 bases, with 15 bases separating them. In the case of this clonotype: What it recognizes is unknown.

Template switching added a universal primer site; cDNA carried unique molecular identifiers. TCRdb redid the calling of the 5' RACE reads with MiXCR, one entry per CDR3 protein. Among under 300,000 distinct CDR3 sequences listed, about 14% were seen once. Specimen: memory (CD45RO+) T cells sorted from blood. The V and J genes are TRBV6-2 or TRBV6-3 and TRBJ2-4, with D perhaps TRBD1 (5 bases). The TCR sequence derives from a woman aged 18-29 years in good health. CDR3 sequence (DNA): TGTGCCAGCAGACGACAGCTGATTTCCATTCAGTACTTC. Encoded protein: CASRRQLISIQYF.